The 30 T cell receptor beta chains reported below all come from one sample, sequenced in a study of follicular helper T cells after annual influenza vaccination (dated by TCRdb to about 2017). The library was prepared using the immunoSEQ multiplex PCR assay. TCRdb holds this immuneACCESS table with in-frame rearrangements only. Some clones are missing; in checked studies, unresolved V genes explain under half, and the rest has no known cause. This sample is represented by thousands of clones; approximately 80% of them were singletons. The top ten clonotypes cover around 3.5% of the sample. The sample's time point, from its label and the paper: 2014-2015 season, 7 days after vaccination. This material consisted of CXCR5+ CD38- circulating T follicular helper cells from blood, taken 7 days after influenza vaccination. The sample's cell subset or site label is to be understood as: circulating Tfh, non-naive CD4+CXCR5+PD-1+ (ICOS+CD38+ or ICOS-CD38-). These receptors were collected from an adult who received the influenza vaccine.

The table lists this clone with a few counts. The rearrangement uses TRBV2 and TRBJ2-1; D gene ambiguous. The CDR3 is 12 amino acids. Per the germline V gene, CDR1 is SNHLY and CDR2 is FYNNEI. V lost 6 bases to trimming and J lost 6 bases, with 9 bases between them. Here the CDR3 reads CASSLDANEQFF. The DNA for the CDR3 is TGTGCCAGCAGCCTAGACGCCAATGAGCAGTTCTTC. The full variable domain, with the rest looked up from reference TRBV2 and TRBJ2-1, is EPEVTQTPSHQVTQMGQEVILRCVPISNHLYFYWYRQILGQKVEFLVSFYNNEISEKSEIFDDQFSVERPDGSNFTLKIRSTKLEDSAMYFCASSLDANEQFFGPGTRLTVL.

This clone has only a few counts. V gene TRBV7-9 combines with J gene TRBJ2-6, with D tentatively TRBD1 (6 bases). The CDR3 consists of 16 residues. CDR1 SEHNR and CDR2 FQNEAQ come from the germline V gene (reference sequence). V was cut by 1 base and J by 0 bases, with 7 bases left in between. CDR3 loop: CASSLGTVSGANVLTF. CDR3 in DNA: TGTGCCAGCAGCTTAGGGACAGTCTCTGGGGCCAACGTCCTGACTTTC. Full variable domain (remainder filled in from reference TRBV7-9 and TRBJ2-6): DTGVSQNPRHKITKRGQNVTFRCDPISEHNRLYWYRQTLGQGPEFLTYFQNEAQLEKSRLLSDRFSAERPKGSFSTLEIQRTEQGDSAMYLCASSLGTVSGANVLTFGAGSRLTVL.

This chain links TRBV9 with TRBJ2-2; D unresolved. The CDR3 sequence is 15 residues long. V lost 0 bases to trimming and J lost 2 bases, with 8 bases between them. Germline CDR1 is SGDLS and CDR2 is YYNGEE. The CDR3, as DNA: TGTGCCAGCAGCGTAGCTCCCCTTAACACCGGGGAGCTGTTTTTT. Translated: CASSVAPLNTGELFF.

In this sample, this clone turned up once. The chain joins TRBV29-1 to TRBJ2-4, with 8 positions matching TRBD2. The length of the CDR3 is 16 residues. The J segment lost 0 bases and the V segment lost 3 bases, leaving 7 bases of the junction unmatched. Germline V gene lookup returns CDR1 SQVTM and CDR2 ANQGSEA. The CDR3 region is CSVEGPAGVAKNIQYF. The CDR3 DNA sequence: TGCAGCGTTGAGGGGCCAGCGGGGGTAGCCAAAAACATTCAGTACTTC.

This sequence joins TRBV15 and TRBJ2-7; tentatively, D is TRBD2 (6 bases). Trimming removed 0 bases from V and 2 bases from J, with 8 bases in between. The length of the CDR3 is 14 residues. Germline V gene sequence: CDR1 LNHNV, CDR2 YYDKDF (reference sequence). The CDR3 sequence is CATSRDAGTYEQYF. CDR3 coding DNA: TGTGCCACCAGCAGAGATGCGGGGACCTACGAGCAGTACTTC. The entire variable domain, with the rest obtained from reference TRBV15 and TRBJ2-7, is as follows: DAMVIQNPRYQVTQFGKPVTLSCSQTLNHNVMYWYQQKSSQAPKLLFHYYDKDFNNEADTPDNFQSRRPNTSFCFLDIRSPGLGDTAMYLCATSRDAGTYEQYFGPGTRLTVT.

The chain employs TRBV29-1 and TRBJ2-1; D unclear. Deletions cut 1 base from V and 2 bases from J, with 9 bases between. Germline lookup yields CDR1 SQVTM and CDR2 ANQGSEA. The CDR3 contains 14 residues. Here the CDR3 reads CSVEASQTYNEQFF. The CDR3 nucleotides are TGCAGCGTTGAAGCGAGCCAGACCTACAATGAGCAGTTCTTC.

CDR3 sequence: CASGTGWTEAFF. CDR3 nucleotides: TGTGCTAGTGGTACGGGTTGGACTGAAGCTTTCTTT. The chain is built from TRBV12-5 and TRBJ1-1; D is unclear. The CDR3 covers 12 residues. V lost 5 bases, J lost 5 bases, and 9 bases lay in between. Germline lookup yields CDR1 LGHNT and CDR2 FRNRAP.

The rearrangement links TRBV7-8 to TRBJ1-5; the D is unclear. The germline CDR1 and CDR2 sequences are SGHVS and FQNEAQ. The germline V and J ends were trimmed by 2 bases and 3 bases, with 8 bases remaining between them. The CDR3 totals 14 residues. The CDR3 sequence: CASSLSWDNQPQHF. The CDR3 nucleotides read TGTGCCAGCAGCTTAAGCTGGGACAATCAGCCCCAGCATTTT.

The genes are TRBV7-9 and TRBJ2-7; D gene uncertain. The V end was cut by 1 base, the J end by 5 bases, with 12 bases between. This CDR3 spans 14 amino acids. The germline CDR1 and CDR2 sequences are SEHNR and FQNEAQ (reference sequence). CDR3 nucleotides: TGTGCCAGCAGCTTAGGTCTCTCAACCGACGAGCAGTACTTC. This gives the protein CASSLGLSTDEQYF.

This sequence joins TRBV2 and TRBJ2-1, with 13 bases aligning to TRBD2. This CDR3 is built from 16 residues. Germline V lookup: CDR1 SNHLY, CDR2 FYNNEI. V was pared by 2 bases and J by 5 bases, with 3 bases of the junction left unmatched. The CDR3 region is CASSETGLAGNNEQFF. The CDR3 DNA reads TGTGCCAGCAGTGAAACGGGACTAGCGGGGAACAATGAGCAGTTCTTC. Full variable domain (missing parts from reference TRBV2 and TRBJ2-1): EPEVTQTPSHQVTQMGQEVILRCVPISNHLYFYWYRQILGQKVEFLVSFYNNEISEKSEIFDDQFSVERPDGSNFTLKIRSTKLEDSAMYFCASSETGLAGNNEQFFGPGTRLTVL.

This clone came up once. The chain links TRBV2 to TRBJ2-1; either TRBD1 or TRBD2 may supply D (5 bases each). Germline V gene lookup returns CDR1 SNHLY and CDR2 FYNNEI. This CDR3 comprises 15 residues. Trimming removed 5 bases at V and 3 bases at J, with 14 bases between. CDR3 region: CASSRDETIYNEQFF. CDR3 bases: TGTGCCAGCAGTCGGGACGAGACAATCTACAATGAGCAGTTCTTC.

V gene TRBV7-2 combines with J gene TRBJ1-2; 7 nucleotides align to TRBD1. The ends lost 1 base at V and 4 bases at J; junction bases unmatched: 9. Per germline, CDR1 SGHTA and CDR2 FQGNSA. The CDR3 extends over 16 amino acids. Written as DNA, the CDR3 is TGTGCCAGCAGCTTAGATGGGTCAGGGGGGTTCTATGGCTACACCTTC. As protein: CASSLDGSGGFYGYTF.

The chain employs TRBV28 and TRBJ1-3; 7 positions agree with TRBD1. The CDR3 is 14 residues long. In germline, CDR1 is MDHEN, CDR2 SYDVKM. The junction had 9 bases not matched to a gene; V was cut back by 9 bases and J by 4 bases. In DNA form, the CDR3 reads TGTGCCAGTAGACAGGGATCGCGAGGAAACACCATATATTTT. It is translated as CASRQGSRGNTIYF.

The chain is built from TRBV28 and TRBJ1-4; D is perhaps TRBD1 (5 bases). Germline values: CDR1 MDHEN, CDR2 SYDVKM. This CDR3 region has 18 residues. Trimming removed 5 bases from V and 8 bases from J, with 27 bases in between. The CDR3: CASSRYRDPGSGREKLFF. CDR3 DNA: TGTGCCAGCAGTCGATACCGGGACCCAGGGTCTGGAAGGGAAAAACTGTTTTTT.

The chain combines TRBV10-3 with TRBJ2-7; TRBD2 matches 14 bases. J lost 3 bases, V lost 2 bases, and 3 bases had no gene match. Germline CDR1 reads ENHRY; CDR2 reads SYGVKD. The CDR3 length is 16 residues. Written as DNA, the CDR3 is TGTGCCATCAGTGAGGGAGGGACTAGCGGGAGCTACGAGCAGTACTTC. This encodes CAISEGGTSGSYEQYF.

The V call is TRBV5-6, the J call TRBJ1-2; the match to TRBD1 covers 11 bases. The length of the CDR3 is 12 residues. V shed 4 bases and J 12 bases; nucleotides not matched to a gene: 5. Germline loops: CDR1 SGHDT, CDR2 YYEEEE. CDR3 nucleotides: TGTGCCAGCAGCACGGACAGGGGGCGAAACACCTTC. This gives the protein CASSTDRGRNTF.

V is TRBV7-9 and J is TRBJ1-6; TRBD1 might be the D (6 bases). Germline V CDR1 and CDR2: SEHNR, FQNEAQ (reference sequence). The CDR3 is 16 amino acids. V gave up 1 base and J gave up 3 bases, with 10 bases separating them. The CDR3 DNA follows: TGTGCCAGCAGCTTAGTTAGAGGGGGCTATAATTCACCCCTCCACTTT. Amino acid sequence: CASSLVRGGYNSPLHF.

The chain employs TRBV29-1 and TRBJ1-1; D remains ambiguous. Germline assignment: CDR1 SQVTM and CDR2 ANQGSEA. There are 13 residues in the CDR3. Trimming took 1 base from V and 1 from J, leaving 7 bases between them. The CDR3 sequence: CSVEGVWNTEAFF. The CDR3 bases are TGCAGCGTTGAAGGTGTATGGAACACTGAAGCTTTCTTT.

The chain links TRBV28 to TRBJ2-3; TRBD1 matches 9 bases. Germline V gene sequence: CDR1 MDHEN, CDR2 SYDVKM. The CDR3 length is 15 residues. J was trimmed by 4 bases and V by 8 bases; bases with no gene match: 10. DNA of the CDR3: TGTGCCAGCCAGGGAGGGACAGGGATAGCAGATACGCAGTATTTT. Protein: CASQGGTGIADTQYF.

The chain is built from TRBV10-3 and TRBJ2-2, with a tentative D call TRBD2 (6 bases). This CDR3 has 15 amino acids. The germline V gene encodes CDR1 ENHRY and CDR2 SYGVKD. V gave up 8 bases and J gave up 7 bases, with 20 bases separating them. Here the CDR3 reads CAISVRAEEGGELFF. The CDR3 DNA is TGTGCCATCTCGGTCCGGGCAGAGGAGGGCGGGGAGCTGTTTTTT.

The gene calls are TRBV7-2 and TRBJ2-1; TRBD1 matches 7 bases. The CDR3 length is 15 residues. Germline values: CDR1 SGHTA, CDR2 FQGNSA. V was clipped by 5 bases and J by 4 bases; unmatched bases: 8. This CDR3 reads CASSPPAQGYNEQFF. DNA for the CDR3: TGTGCCAGCAGCCCCCCCGCACAGGGGTACAATGAGCAGTTCTTC.

The CDR3 reads CASSSQTNYRDVPPYNEQFF. The CDR3 DNA follows: TGTGCCAGCAGCTCCCAAACTAATTACAGGGACGTACCCCCCTACAATGAGCAGTTCTTC. J is TRBJ2-1 and V is TRBV7-6; D possibly corresponds to TRBD1 (6 bases). The CDR3 consists of 20 residues. V dropped 4 bases and J dropped 2 bases, with 27 bases sitting between them. Germline loops: CDR1 SGHVS, CDR2 FNYEAQ.

In DNA form, the CDR3 reads TGTGCCAGCAGCTTAGCGCGGTATGGCGAGCAGTACTTC. This codes for CASSLARYGEQYF. The V call is TRBV7-2, the J call TRBJ2-7; D is unclear. V lost 0 bases and J 6 bases, leaving 9 bases between the germline ends. The CDR3 length is 13 residues. CDR1 SGHTA and CDR2 FQGNSA come from the germline V gene.

The chain joins TRBV6-5 to TRBJ2-5; D perhaps matches TRBD1 (5 bases). V lost 8 bases, J lost 5 bases, and 18 bases lay in between. Germline V gene sequence: CDR1 MNHEY, CDR2 SVGAGI. The CDR3 runs to 14 residues. The CDR3 sequence: CASAKAAGPETQYF. CDR3 DNA sequence: TGTGCCAGCGCCAAGGCGGCAGGGCCGGAGACCCAGTACTTC.

V is TRBV5-6 and J is TRBJ2-3; 11 bases map to TRBD1. This CDR3 has 15 amino acids. The germline V gene has CDR1 SGHDT and CDR2 YYEEEE. Trimming cost V 0 bases and J 10 bases; bases outside gene matches: 7. The CDR3, as DNA: TGTGCCAGCAGCTTGGAAGGGACAGGGGGATCGGCGCAGTATTTT. It codes for CASSLEGTGGSAQYF.

The chain is built from TRBV6-5 and TRBJ2-2, with a possible D match to TRBD1 (5 bases). Germline lookup yields CDR1 MNHEY and CDR2 SVGAGI. Trimming took 4 bases from V and 6 from J, leaving 15 bases between them. This CDR3 has 15 residues. CDR3 amino acids: CASSSVDSRAGELFF. The CDR3 nucleotides are TGTGCCAGCAGTTCGGTTGACAGTAGGGCCGGGGAGCTGTTTTTT.

The chain couples TRBV6-5 to TRBJ1-1, with unresolved D. Looked up from germline, CDR1 is MNHEY and CDR2 is SVGAGI. V gave up 6 bases and J gave up 9 bases, with 17 bases separating them. The CDR3 covers 13 residues. CDR3 protein: CASSSRRETKAFF. CDR3 nucleotides: TGTGCCAGCAGCTCGAGGCGGGAAACGAAAGCTTTCTTT.

The V and J genes are TRBV28 and TRBJ2-5, with D perhaps TRBD2 (7 bases). The J call may not be correct, given that the DNA end is closer to TRBJ2-7. The CDR3 covers 16 residues. Germline CDR1 reads MDHEN; CDR2 reads SYDVKM. The CDR3 region is CASLTVGAGEGYEQYF. DNA for the CDR3: TGTGCCAGCCTAACCGTGGGGGCGGGAGAAGGTTACGAGCAGTACTTC.

The chain couples TRBV30 to TRBJ2-4, with TRBD2 matching over 7 bases. CDR3 length equals 13 residues. With V trimmed by 5 bases and J by 1 base, 2 bases remained unmatched. Per germline, CDR1 GTSNPN and CDR2 SVGIG (reference sequence). CDR3 sequence (DNA): TGTGCCTGGGGGCGGGAGGCCAAAAACATTCAGTACTTC. Translating it yields CAWGREAKNIQYF.

The V and J genes are TRBV9 and TRBJ2-7, with 12 bases lining up with TRBD1. Germline V gene data show CDR1 as SGDLS and CDR2 as YYNGEE. J lost 7 bases, V lost 4 bases, and 9 bases had no gene match. The length of the CDR3 is 15 residues. The CDR3 coding sequence is TGTGCCAGCAGCACTGGGGGACAGGGGGCTCGGGAGCAGTACTTC. This sequence encodes CASSTGGQGAREQYF.